This T cell receptor (beta chain) was identified during a study of T cells after yellow fever vaccination (dated by TCRdb to about 2019). As for the study more broadly: The SMART-Seq v4 Ultra Low Input RNA kit was used to prepare libraries from fractions with low cell numbers. To follow T-cell clones before and after both primary and booster YFV17D yellow fever vaccination, bulk TCR alpha and beta repertoires underwent longitudinal sequencing. Two healthy male donors, one aged 18 to 30 and one aged 30 to 40 years, made up the cohort. Bulk PBMC replicates and cell subsets were isolated from blood drawn at multiple timepoints before and after both primary and secondary immunization. Results the study describes overall, beyond this receptor: A small share of clonotypes was detected in both CD4 and CD8 compartments, with the overlap likely arising from convergent recombination. After the booster, most of the clones that had expanded following primary vaccination were detected again (96% of CD4 and around 88% of CD8), which suggests that memory was broadly maintained. The study included only two donors, which limits how far the findings can be generalized. Computational filtering was required because FACS-sorted repertoires could contain abundant contaminating clonotypes from the bulk population. Compared with the primary T-cell response, the secondary T-cell response was faster but weaker, reaching its peak on day 5 rather than on day 15.

The treatment or condition label, as the study defines it: live attenuated yellow fever vaccine strain. Two biological replicates of bulk PBMCs were collected at each blood-draw timepoint. A standard Ficoll-Paque protocol was used to isolate PBMCs from peripheral blood. RNA was extracted with TriZol from bulk PBMCs, CD4 and CD8 fractions, and dextramer-positive and dextramer-negative fractions. This clonotype was recorded a few times. Its specific antigen is unknown. Base qualities are not at hand, and no much larger clone is one base apart. TCRdb records Illumina NovaSeq 6000 as the sequencer. TCR cDNA was synthesized by 5'RACE template switching, which introduced a universal primer site and unique molecular identifiers. cDNA synthesis was primed from both the TCR alpha and TCR beta constant segments. Library amplification involved two PCR steps, and the second step added sample barcodes and sequencing adapters. Sequencing of the libraries was done on either Illumina HiSeq 2500 (2x100 bp) or NovaSeq (2x150 bp). Per the source publication's procedure: MIGEC handled demultiplexing of reads and collapsing into UMI consensus sequences, while MiXCR performed V(D)J alignment. Clonotypes responding to the vaccine were identified with edgeR on replicate PBMC samples, with the criteria of FDR below 0.01 and a log2 fold change above 5 up to day 15. Each bulk clonotype received a CD4 or CD8 identity based on whether the sequenced CD4 or CD8 repertoire contained that clonotype at higher abundance. In-frame beta chains were kept once TCRdb had trimmed the public reads at Q25 with fastp and called clones with MiXCR. Each CDR3 protein appears once, grouped with its most common genes and DNA. None of the V and J calls come from the authors' own analysis; TCRdb made them. This sample gives around 310,000 distinct CDR3 sequences in total; 3.5% to 4.5% of them show up just once. The ten largest clones add up to approximately 20% of the sample.

The specimen comprised PBMCs, sampled 15 days after the yellow fever booster vaccination. This receptor was identified in a young man who received the YFV17D yellow fever vaccine.

The nucleotides read TGTGCCAGCAGCTTAGCGGTTCTCTCTGGGGCCAACGTCCTGACTTTC. Translated, it gives CASSLAVLSGANVLTF. The chain links TRBV7-2 with TRBJ2-6; there is no confident call for the D gene. Per the germline V gene, SGHTA is the CDR1 and FQGNSA is the CDR2. V loses 0 bases of germline sequence and J loses 0 bases, and the interval between the two ends is 6 bases. The CDR3 has 16 amino acids, counting the end cysteine and phenylalanine. Only CDR3 DNA is held: 48 bases, read in frame from base 1.